This T cell receptor beta chain was found in a study of OX40 agonist ivuxolimab in advanced cancers. Turning to the study itself: Having had anti-PD-1, anti-PD-L1 or anti-CTLA-4 therapy before was allowed, and around 44% had some.

On this clone: Its target is unknown.

The data were produced by immunoSEQ multiplex PCR, yet TCRdb's version contains in-frame clones alone and is incomplete. In the table there are around 26,000 clones, over 85% of which are singletons. Germline CDR1 is SQVTM and CDR2 is ANQGSEA. CDR3 length equals 13 residues. The ends lost 0 bases at V and 7 bases at J; junction bases unmatched: 3. Study outcomes and limitations: Expanded clones were, on average, more numerous among CD8+ T cells than CD4+. By week 6 at 0.1 to 3.0 mg/kg, blood CD4+ and CD8+ T cells had expanded clonally.

This sequence originates from an adult with an advanced solid tumor such as melanoma, head and neck, liver or kidney cancer. The genes are TRBV29-1 and TRBJ1-5; 7 nucleotides agree with TRBD1. The specimen comprised CD4+ or CD8+ T cells sorted from blood, sampled in a trial of the OX40 agonist ivuxolimab. CDR3 bases: TGCAGCGTTGAAGAAGGGGGCGGACAGCCCCAGCATTTT. The encoded protein is CSVEEGGGQPQHF.